What follows describes a single T cell receptor beta chain. Assay used: immunoSEQ multiplex PCR; TCRdb lists only in-frame clones, some missing. The table lists 75,000 to 90,000 clones, over 70% of them singletons. This specimen comes from a study of blood T cell repertoires in COVID-19. Study-level information: From T cells, B-cell-depleted T cells, or PBMCs came the material, which was cDNA or gDNA.

V shed 2 bases and J shed 1 base, with 8 bases lying between them. From germline, CDR1 is MNHEY and CDR2 SMNVEV (reference sequence). The CDR3 covers 14 residues. V gene TRBV27 combines with J gene TRBJ1-2, with D possibly being TRBD1 (5 bases). This receptor was taken from a woman between 35 and 50 years old with active or convalescent COVID-19. Sequenced material: peripheral blood. The CDR3 region is CASSLTGLNYGYTF. The CDR3 coding sequence is TGTGCCAGCAGTTTAACAGGCCTTAACTATGGCTACACCTTC.